These T cell receptor beta chains were read from a single sample in a study of T-cell reconstitution after alpha-beta-depleted transplantation in children. MiXCR was run by TCRdb on the PCR reads, yielding one entry per CDR3 protein. The sample lists some 830,000 distinct CDR3 sequences, roughly 16% occurring once. The material was PBMCs, mostly from graft donor cells, obtained 360 days after TCRalphabeta/CD19-depleted stem cell transplant. All receptors derive from a male patient younger than 18 who had a stem cell transplant for acute lymphoblastic leukemia, so the T cells may come from the graft donor. The CDR3 runs from the conserved cysteine through the conserved F or W. The D gene is left open where the match is weak. Not all rows give a size; the values are once, few, many and, for expanded clones, a class.

TRBV9	TRBJ2-7	.	15	.	CASSVSGLSSYEQYF	TGTGCCAGCAGCGTCAGCGGGCTAAGCTCCTACGAGCAGTACTTC
TRBV20-1	TRBJ2-5	.	15	few	CSARDAHRREETQYF	TGCAGTGCTAGAGATGCCCATCGCAGGGAAGAGACCCAGTACTTC
TRBV29-1	TRBJ2-7	TRBD1	13	many	CSVGGQVAGEQYF	TGCAGCGTTGGGGGACAGGTGGCGGGGGAGCAGTACTTC
TRBV5-5	TRBJ2-3	TRBD1	16	many	CASSPIRDRSSDTQYF	TGTGCCAGCAGCCCGATCCGGGACAGATCTTCAGATACGCAGTATTTT
TRBV10-3	TRBJ2-1	.	13	many	CAISESGYNEQFF	TGTGCCATCAGTGAGAGCGGGTACAATGAGCAGTTCTTC
TRBV4-1	TRBJ2-7	TRBD1	16	few	CASSQDRSGQVPRQYF	TGCGCCAGCAGCCAAGACCGATCAGGACAGGTTCCTCGTCAGTACTTC
TRBV7-2	TRBJ2-5	TRBD1	15	.	CASSLYSGGWETQYF	TGTGCCAGCAGCTTATATTCAGGGGGTTGGGAGACCCAGTACTTC
TRBV27	TRBJ1-1	TRBD1	13	few	CASSSYRGDEAFF	TGTGCCAGCAGTTCTTACAGGGGGGATGAAGCTTTCTTT
TRBV7-9	TRBJ2-2	TRBD2	17	.	CASSLTSGRRGTGELFF	TGTGCCAGCAGCTTAACTAGCGGGAGAAGGGGCACCGGGGAGCTGTTTTTT
TRBV20-1	TRBJ2-2	TRBD2	14	.	CSARVAGGPGELFF	TGCAGTGCTAGGGTAGCGGGAGGTCCCGGGGAGCTGTTTTTT
TRBV5-1	TRBJ2-2	.	15	few	CASAGVGLNTGELFF	TGCGCCAGCGCCGGTGTTGGGCTGAACACCGGGGAGCTGTTTTTT
TRBV11-1	TRBJ2-3	TRBD1	16	few	CASSLGQGSAGDTQYF	TGTGCCAGCAGCTTGGGACAGGGATCTGCGGGAGATACGCAGTATTTT
TRBV5-1	TRBJ1-4	TRBD1	15	.	CASSFGQGWDEKLFF	TGCGCCAGCAGCTTCGGACAGGGGTGGGATGAAAAACTGTTTTTT
TRBV20-1	TRBJ2-1	TRBD2	17	many	CSARALGLAGSYNEQFF	TGCAGTGCTAGAGCCCTGGGACTAGCGGGTTCGTACAATGAGCAGTTCTTC
TRBV29-1	TRBJ2-1	.	14	few	CSAEDSYQHNEQFF	TGCAGCGCAGAAGACAGTTATCAGCACAATGAGCAGTTCTTC
TRBV12-3/TRBV12-4	TRBJ2-5	TRBD2	16	.	CASSFGTSGIWGTQYF	TGTGCCAGCAGTTTTGGGACTAGCGGGATCTGGGGGACCCAGTACTTC
TRBV24-1	TRBJ1-5	TRBD1	14	many	CATSGQGGNQPQHF	TGTGCCACAAGTGGACAGGGTGGCAATCAGCCCCAGCATTTT
TRBV12-3/TRBV12-4	TRBJ1-1	.	13	.	CASRGGGYTEAFF	TGTGCCAGCAGGGGGGGAGGGTACACTGAAGCTTTCTTT
TRBV5-1	TRBJ2-3	.	17	.	CASSLRAGQMYTDTQYF	TGCGCCAGCAGCTTGAGAGCGGGACAGATGTACACAGATACGCAGTATTTT
TRBV18	TRBJ1-6	.	15	few	CASSPPRGGNSPLHF	TGTGCCAGCTCACCCCCGCGAGGTGGGAATTCACCCCTCCACTTT
TRBV4-1	TRBJ2-1	TRBD2	16	.	CASSFRAGLAGNEQFF	TGCGCCAGCAGCTTCCGGGCGGGACTAGCAGGGAATGAGCAGTTCTTC
TRBV5-1	TRBJ1-1	.	15	few	CASSLARGWNTEAFF	TGCGCCAGCAGCTTGGCGAGGGGATGGAACACTGAAGCTTTCTTT
TRBV12-3/TRBV12-4	TRBJ1-3	TRBD1	15	few	CASSSRGQSGNTIYF	TGTGCCAGCAGTTCAAGGGGACAGTCTGGAAACACCATATATTTT
TRBV20-1	TRBJ2-1	TRBD2	15	few	CSARDPSGSYNEQFF	TGCAGTGCTAGAGATCCTAGCGGGTCCTACAATGAGCAGTTCTTC
TRBV3-1	TRBJ2-1	.	12	few	CASSQGALEQFF	TGTGCCAGCAGCCAGGGGGCGCTTGAGCAGTTCTTC
TRBV20-1	TRBJ2-1	.	12	.	CSATRHLNEQFF	TGCAGTGCTACCCGCCACCTCAATGAGCAGTTCTTC
TRBV7-3	TRBJ2-7	TRBD1	13	few	CASSAGQGDEQYF	TGTGCCAGCAGCGCGGGACAGGGGGACGAGCAGTACTTC
TRBV7-3	TRBJ1-2	TRBD1	13	.	CASSSTPGGGYTF	TGTGCCAGCAGCTCAACTCCAGGGGGCGGCTACACCTTC
TRBV24-1	TRBJ2-1	.	10	few	CATEGNEQFF	TGTGCCACCGAGGGGAATGAGCAGTTCTTC
TRBV24-1	TRBJ2-7	.	12	.	CATSLGPYEQYF	TGTGCCACCAGTCTGGGACCCTACGAGCAGTACTTC
TRBV5-1	TRBJ2-7	TRBD1	14	.	CASAGTGSSYEQYF	TGCGCCAGCGCCGGGACAGGGTCCTCCTACGAGCAGTACTTC
TRBV18	TRBJ2-6	TRBD1	19	few	CASSLFPGQLGSGANVLTF	TGTGCCAGCTCACTATTCCCGGGACAGCTAGGCTCTGGGGCCAACGTCCTGACTTTC
TRBV7-7	TRBJ2-1	TRBD2	16	.	CASSPRRLAGVYEQFF	TGTGCCAGCAGCCCGCGGCGACTAGCGGGAGTTTATGAGCAGTTCTTC
TRBV12-3/TRBV12-4	TRBJ2-5	.	14	.	CASSLISLAETQYF	TGTGCCAGCAGTTTAATATCCCTAGCGGAGACCCAGTACTTC
TRBV20-1	TRBJ2-3	.	12	few	CSAHEGTDTQYF	TGCAGTGCTCACGAGGGCACAGATACGCAGTATTTT
TRBV7-2	TRBJ2-3	.	16	few	CASSLRRAGGTDTQYF	TGTGCCAGCAGCCTGCGGAGGGCAGGGGGCACAGATACGCAGTATTTT
TRBV11-1	TRBJ2-3	.	14	few	CASSLRWRADTQYF	TGTGCCAGCAGCTTGCGGTGGCGGGCAGATACGCAGTATTTT
TRBV19	TRBJ2-7	.	15	few	CASSIVRRPTYEQYF	TGTGCCAGTAGTATAGTGAGGCGGCCCACCTACGAGCAGTACTTC
TRBV11-2	TRBJ2-1	TRBD2	16	.	CASSSTPGAGVNEQFF	TGTGCCAGCAGCTCGACCCCGGGAGCGGGAGTCAATGAGCAGTTCTTC
TRBV5-1	TRBJ2-1	.	15	many	CASSEAGGSYNEQFF	TGCGCCAGCAGCGAAGCAGGGGGGTCCTACAATGAGCAGTTCTTC
TRBV12-3/TRBV12-4	TRBJ2-5	TRBD2	14	few	CASSLEGLLKTQYF	TGTGCCAGCAGTTTAGAGGGACTATTGAAGACCCAGTACTTC
TRBV12-3/TRBV12-4	TRBJ2-1	.	14	few	CASSLIGPTYEQFF	TGTGCCAGCAGTTTAATAGGTCCGACGTATGAGCAGTTCTTC
TRBV11-1	TRBJ1-4	.	15	once	CASSLVRTAEEKLFF	TGTGCCAGCAGCTTAGTCAGGACAGCCGAGGAAAAACTGTTTTTT
TRBV20-1	TRBJ2-3	.	17	few	CSARDHTDISSTDTQYF	TGCAGTGCTAGAGACCATACGGACATCTCTAGCACAGATACGCAGTATTTT
TRBV29-1	TRBJ2-7	.	14	.	CSVSDRPFSYEQYF	TGCAGCGTTTCCGACAGACCGTTCTCCTACGAGCAGTACTTC
TRBV12-3/TRBV12-4	TRBJ2-3	.	19	.	CTSQLTFRTGRMDTDTQYF	TGTACCAGCCAGCTCACCTTCCGTACAGGGAGGATGGACACAGATACGCAGTATTTT
TRBV27	TRBJ2-1	TRBD1	14	.	CASSPPHRGGEQFF	TGTGCCAGCAGCCCCCCCCACAGGGGCGGTGAGCAGTTCTTC
TRBV5-1	TRBJ2-3	.	13	.	CASSPPPSVAQYF	TGCGCCAGCAGCCCTCCACCCTCAGTGGCGCAGTATTTT
TRBV6-5	TRBJ2-6	.	15	many	CASSYMRSGANVLTF	TGTGCCAGCAGTTACATGAGGTCTGGGGCCAACGTCCTGACTTTC
TRBV6-1	TRBJ2-5	TRBD2	13	few	CASSRTRSETQYF	TGTGCCAGCAGCCGGACTAGAAGTGAGACCCAGTACTTC
TRBV20-1	TRBJ2-7	.	15	many	CSAITGTSGSYEQYF	TGCAGTGCCATTACCGGGACTTCCGGCTCCTACGAGCAGTACTTC